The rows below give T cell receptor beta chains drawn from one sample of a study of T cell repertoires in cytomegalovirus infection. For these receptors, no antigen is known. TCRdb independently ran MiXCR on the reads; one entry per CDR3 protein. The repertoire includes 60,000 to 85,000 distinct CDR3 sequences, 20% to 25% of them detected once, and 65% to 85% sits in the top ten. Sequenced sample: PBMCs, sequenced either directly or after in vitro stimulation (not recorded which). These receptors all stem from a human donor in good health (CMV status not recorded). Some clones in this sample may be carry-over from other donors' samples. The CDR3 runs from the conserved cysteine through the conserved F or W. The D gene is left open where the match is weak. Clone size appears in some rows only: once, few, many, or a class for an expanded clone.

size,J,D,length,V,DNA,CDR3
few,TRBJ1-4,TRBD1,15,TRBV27,TGTGCCAGCAGTTCCGAGGGACAGGGAGGCGAAAAACTGTTTTTT,CASSSEGQGGEKLFF
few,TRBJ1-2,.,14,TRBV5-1,TGCGCCAGCAGCTTGGAACCGCAGACGGGTGGCTACACCTTC,CASSLEPQTGGYTF
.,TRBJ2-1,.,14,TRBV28,TGTGCCAGCAGTTTCCGGACTTTGAAGAGTGAGCAGTTCTTC,CASSFRTLKSEQFF
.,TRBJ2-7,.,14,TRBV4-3,TGCGCCAGCAGCCTAACTCGGGGCACCTACGAGCAGTACTTC,CASSLTRGTYEQYF
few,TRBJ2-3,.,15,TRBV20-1,TGCAGTGCTAGAGATCTCGGAGAGGGTCCAGATACGCAGTATTTT,CSARDLGEGPDTQYF
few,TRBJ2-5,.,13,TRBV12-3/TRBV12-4,TGTGCCAGCAGTCGCGATGAGCAAGAGACCCAGTACTTC,CASSRDEQETQYF
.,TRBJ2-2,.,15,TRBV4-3,TGCGCCAGCAGCCTTGATTCGGCGGGGCCCGGGGAGCTGTTTTTT,CASSLDSAGPGELFF
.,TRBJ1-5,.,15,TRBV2,TGTGCCAGCAGTGAAGGGGGATTTAGCAATCAGCCCCAGCATTTT,CASSEGGFSNQPQHF
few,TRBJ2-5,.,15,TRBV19,TGTGCCAGTAGTATAGTGAACGGAATTCAAGAGACCCAGTACTTC,CASSIVNGIQETQYF
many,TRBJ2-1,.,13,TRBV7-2,TGTGCCAGCAGCTTAGTGGGAGACAATGAGCAGTTCTTC,CASSLVGDNEQFF
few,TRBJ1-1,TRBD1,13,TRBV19,TGTGCCACCTGGACAGGGGTGAACACTGAAGCTTTCTTT,CATWTGVNTEAFF
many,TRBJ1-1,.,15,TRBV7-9,TGTGCCAGCACCCCTCCATGGGGTGGGAACACTGAAGCTTTCTTT,CASTPPWGGNTEAFF
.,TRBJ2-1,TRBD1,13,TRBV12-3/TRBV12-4,TGTGCCAGCATTTCCGACAGGGTAAATGAGCAGTTCTTC,CASISDRVNEQFF
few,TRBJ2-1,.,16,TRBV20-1,TGCAGTGCTAGAGACCCGTCGGTCGGCTCCTACAATGAGCAGTTCTTC,CSARDPSVGSYNEQFF
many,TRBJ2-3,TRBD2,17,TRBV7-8,TGTGCCAGCAGCTTAGCCAGTACTAGCGTCTCCACAGATACGCAGTATTTT,CASSLASTSVSTDTQYF
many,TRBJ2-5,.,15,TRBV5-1,TGCGCCAGCAGCGGATACGGGACACCCGAAGAGACCCAGTACTTC,CASSGYGTPEETQYF
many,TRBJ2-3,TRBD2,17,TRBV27,TGTGCCAGCAGTTTACTCGGGACTAGCGGGAGGTCAGATACGCAGTATTTT,CASSLLGTSGRSDTQYF